This entry lists 5 T cell receptor beta chains sequenced from one sample in a study of beta chain features in type 1 diabetes. TCRB transcripts that were expressed got sequenced, as all of the isolated RNA had been reverse transcribed. Data came from immunoSEQ multiplex PCR; TCRdb stores just in-frame clones and leaves some out. The sample records 400,000 to 550,000 clones, about an eighth being singletons. The sequencing sample was made of naive CD4+ T cells from blood. These receptors were taken from a young woman in good health.

The CDR3 reads CASSQDVFLDSPLHF. The CDR3 bases are TGTGCCAGCAGCCAAGATGTTTTCTTGGATTCACCCCTCCACTTT. The chain uses TRBV14 and TRBJ1-6; D unresolved. The CDR3 contains 15 residues. V was cut by 0 bases and J by 8 bases, with 11 bases left in between. Germline CDR1 is SGHDN and CDR2 is FVKESK.

This rearrangement joins TRBV11-2 to TRBJ2-1, with 11 nucleotides matching TRBD2. V gave up 1 base and J gave up 6 bases; unmatched junction bases: 8. Per germline, CDR1 SGHAT and CDR2 FQNNGV. The CDR3 contains 17 residues. CDR3 sequence: CASSLVGNSGRANEQFF. For the CDR3, the DNA is TGTGCCAGCAGCTTAGTTGGTAATAGCGGGAGGGCCAATGAGCAGTTCTTC.

The V gene is TRBV10-2, the J gene TRBJ2-4, with TRBD2 matching over 7 bases. The CDR3 extends over 16 amino acids. Germline lookup yields CDR1 WSHSY and CDR2 SAAADI. J gave up 6 bases and V 3 bases, and 11 bases lay outside the gene matches. The DNA for the CDR3 is TGCGCCAGCAGTGATGTCTGGCGGGAGAGCGGAAACATTCAGTACTTC. Translation gives CASSDVWRESGNIQYF.

Only a few counts were recorded for this clone. Other DNA sequences within the sample encode an identical CDR3. The genes are TRBV5-4 and TRBJ2-3; D is ambiguous. The CDR3 is made up of 13 amino acids. Trimming took off 0 bases at V and 2 bases at J, with 4 bases between the two ends. Germline V lookup: CDR1 SGHNT, CDR2 YYREEE (reference sequence). CDR3 protein: CASSLDSTDTQYF. The CDR3 DNA reads as TGTGCCAGCAGCTTGGACTCCACAGATACGCAGTATTTT.

This clone showed up just a few times. The chain is built from TRBV29-1 and TRBJ2-5; 9 nucleotides match TRBD2. From germline, CDR1 is SQVTM and CDR2 ANQGSEA. This CDR3 spans 14 amino acids. V lost 7 bases and J lost 4; bases outside the gene matches: 10. The CDR3 nucleotides are TGCAGCGCCTCGCCCAGCGGGGGGAGAGAGACCCAGTACTTC. Protein: CSASPSGGRETQYF.